This T cell receptor (beta chain) was captured in a study of blood T cells in healthy people across ages. Combining a sample-barcoded 5' primer with a J-beta primer mix, a second PCR ran for 7 to 11 cycles. TCRdb reprocessed the 5' RACE reads via MiXCR and lists one record per CDR3 protein. The repertoire holds fewer than 750,000 distinct CDR3 sequences, with about 50% as singletons. The sequencing input was blood. This receptor was obtained from a woman older than 75 in good health.

The DNA for the CDR3 is TGTGCCAGCAGCCAAGAAGCTAGCGGGAGACCCGAGACCCAGTACTTC. It is translated as CASSQEASGRPETQYF. The J gene is TRBJ2-7, the V gene TRBV3-1, with 10 nucleotides matching TRBD2. The J call is uncertain, as TRBJ2-5 better fits the DNA end. CDR1 is LGHDT, CDR2 YNNKEL, per germline (reference sequence). The CDR3 covers 16 residues.